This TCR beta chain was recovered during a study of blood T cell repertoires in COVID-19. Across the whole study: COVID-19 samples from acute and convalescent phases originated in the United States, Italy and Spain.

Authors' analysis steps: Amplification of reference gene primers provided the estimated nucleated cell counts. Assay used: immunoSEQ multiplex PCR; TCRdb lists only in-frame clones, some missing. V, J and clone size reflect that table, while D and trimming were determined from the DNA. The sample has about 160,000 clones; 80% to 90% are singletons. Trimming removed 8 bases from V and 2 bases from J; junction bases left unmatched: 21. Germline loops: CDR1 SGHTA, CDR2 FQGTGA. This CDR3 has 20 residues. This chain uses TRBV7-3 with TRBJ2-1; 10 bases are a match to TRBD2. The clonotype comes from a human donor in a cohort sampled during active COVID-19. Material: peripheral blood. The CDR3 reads CASSSLGIQREGRAYNEQFF. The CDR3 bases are TGTGCCAGCTCTTCCCTAGGGATACAGCGGGAGGGCCGAGCCTACAATGAGCAGTTCTTC.